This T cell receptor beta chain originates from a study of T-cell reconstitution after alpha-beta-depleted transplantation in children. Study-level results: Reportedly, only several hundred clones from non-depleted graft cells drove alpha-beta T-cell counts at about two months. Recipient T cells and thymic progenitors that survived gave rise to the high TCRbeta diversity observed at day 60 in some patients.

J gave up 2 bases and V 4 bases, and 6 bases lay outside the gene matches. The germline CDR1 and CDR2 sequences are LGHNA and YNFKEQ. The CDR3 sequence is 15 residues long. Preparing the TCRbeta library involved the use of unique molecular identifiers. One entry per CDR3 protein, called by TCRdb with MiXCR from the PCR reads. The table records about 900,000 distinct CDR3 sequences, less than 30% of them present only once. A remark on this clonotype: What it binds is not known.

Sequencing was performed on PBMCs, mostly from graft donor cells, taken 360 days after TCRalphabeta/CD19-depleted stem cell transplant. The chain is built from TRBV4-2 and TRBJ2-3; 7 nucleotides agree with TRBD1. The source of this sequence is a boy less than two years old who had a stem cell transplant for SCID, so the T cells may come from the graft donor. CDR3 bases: TGTGCCAGCAGCCCCTGGGGACAGTACACAGATACGCAGTATTTT. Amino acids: CASSPWGQYTDTQYF.